A single sample gave rise to the 9 T cell receptor beta chains below, sequenced in a study of Tregs in tolerant kidney transplant recipients. Assay used: immunoSEQ multiplex PCR; TCRdb lists only in-frame clones, some missing. This table has about 110,000 clones, roughly 89% appearing once. Sequenced material: CD4+ T cells from blood, taken before the transplant. The receptors derive from a human donor who received a combined kidney and bone marrow transplant.

This clone was detected only a few times. The rearrangement uses TRBV7-2 and TRBJ2-2; TRBD2 matches 7 bases. The CDR3 runs to 14 residues. Germline values: CDR1 SGHTA, CDR2 FQGNSA. V gave up 2 bases and J gave up 7 bases; unmatched junction bases: 4. The CDR3 loop is CASSLWTRSGELFF. The DNA for the CDR3 is TGTGCCAGCAGCTTATGGACTAGGAGCGGGGAGCTGTTTTTT.

V usage is TRBV10-2 and J usage is TRBJ2-5; 8 nucleotides align to TRBD2. The length of the CDR3 is 16 residues. CDR1 and CDR2 (germline): WSHSY, SAAADI. J gave up 1 base and V 0 bases, and 4 bases lay outside the gene matches. The CDR3 protein is CASSESDGRAQETQYF. For the CDR3, the DNA is TGCGCCAGCAGTGAGTCGGACGGGAGGGCCCAAGAGACCCAGTACTTC.

The rearrangement joins TRBV5-4 to TRBJ1-4, with TRBD1 identical over 9 bases. Germline CDR1 reads SGHNT; CDR2 reads YYREEE (reference sequence). Trimming cost V 4 bases and J 7 bases; bases outside gene matches: 8. The CDR3 covers 15 residues. In nucleotides, the CDR3 is TGTGCCAGCAGCCAATCCGGGACAGGGTTTGAAAAACTGTTTTTT. Translation gives CASSQSGTGFEKLFF.

This clone occurred once. The V and J genes are TRBV4-1 and TRBJ2-1; 8 bases are a match to TRBD2. The J segment lost 0 bases and the V segment lost 3 bases, leaving 13 bases of the junction unmatched. This CDR3 comprises 19 residues. Germline CDR1 reads MGHRA; CDR2 reads YSYEKL. The CDR3 is CASSHPRQAGASSYNEQFF. The CDR3 DNA is TGCGCCAGCAGCCACCCCCGACAAGCGGGGGCTTCCTCCTACAATGAGCAGTTCTTC.

The chain carries TRBV9 and TRBJ2-7, with D perhaps matching TRBD2 (6 bases). The CDR3 is 15 amino acids. V lost 2 bases, J lost 0 bases, and 12 bases lay in between. The germline V gene encodes CDR1 SGDLS and CDR2 YYNGEE. As DNA, the CDR3 is TGTGCCAGCAGCGTCGGCGGGGTGTCCTCCTACGAGCAGTACTTC. Translated, it gives CASSVGGVSSYEQYF.

The rearrangement links TRBV18 to TRBJ1-5, with 8 bases matching TRBD1. The CDR3 is made up of 16 amino acids. V was pared by 1 base and J by 4 bases, with 6 bases of the junction left unmatched. Germline-derived CDR1 and CDR2 are KGHSH and LQKENI. The CDR3, as DNA: TGTGCCAGCTCACCACGGGCAGGGGGCCAAAATCAGCCCCAGCATTTT. This gives the protein CASSPRAGGQNQPQHF.

The chain carries TRBV15 and TRBJ2-3; TRBD1 aligns across 7 bases. CDR3 length equals 15 residues. The germline V gene has CDR1 LNHNV and CDR2 YYDKDF (reference sequence). J lost 2 bases, V lost 3 bases, and 5 bases had no gene match. As DNA, the CDR3 is TGTGCCACCAGCAGTTCGGGACAGCCCACAGATACGCAGTATTTT. It codes for CATSSSGQPTDTQYF.

V usage is TRBV5-1 and J usage is TRBJ2-2; 7 bases are a match to TRBD2. The CDR3 has 13 amino acids. The junction had 6 bases not matched to a gene; V was cut back by 7 bases and J by 6 bases. Germline values: CDR1 SGHRS, CDR2 YFSETQ. The CDR3 protein is CASAIGGSGELFF. The CDR3 region has the DNA TGCGCCAGCGCGATCGGGGGGTCCGGGGAGCTGTTTTTT.

The chain joins TRBV6-5 to TRBJ1-5; D ambiguous. Trimming pared 5 bases from V and 5 bases from J, leaving 7 bases between. CDR3 length: 12 residues. The germline V gene has CDR1 MNHEY and CDR2 SVGAGI. CDR3 region: CASSGFDQPQHF. DNA of the CDR3: TGTGCCAGCAGTGGCTTCGATCAGCCCCAGCATTTT.